Below are 24 T cell receptor beta chains sequenced from a single sample in a study of blood T cell repertoires in COVID-19. Some clones are missing from TCRdb's copy, which holds only in-frame ones; the method was immunoSEQ multiplex PCR. The sample lists 200,000 to 250,000 clones; more than 70% were seen once. Specimen: peripheral blood. Source of these receptors: a woman of 80 years or more with COVID-19, enrolled during active disease.

This clone was counted once. The rearrangement uses TRBV28 and TRBJ1-5; D uncertain. This CDR3 is built from 14 residues. Trimming removed 2 bases at V and 7 bases at J, with 12 bases between. CDR1 and CDR2 from the germline V gene are MDHEN and SYDVKM. The CDR3 bases are TGTGCCAGCAGTTTAGGGAGCCCAAACCAGCCCCAGCATTTT. Residues: CASSLGSPNQPQHF.

This chain uses TRBV6-5 with TRBJ2-1, with a weak D call TRBD1 (6 bases). CDR3 length: 13 amino acids. V was cut by 9 bases and J by 5 bases, with 14 bases left in between. The germline gives CDR1 MNHEY, CDR2 SVGAGI. The DNA for the CDR3 is TGTGCCAGTTCAGGACAGTACAACAATGAGCAGTTCTTC. Translation gives CASSGQYNNEQFF.

The rearrangement uses TRBV29-1 and TRBJ1-4, with TRBD1 matching 7 bases. Trimming took 4 bases from V and 6 from J; bases not matched to a gene: 8. The CDR3 runs 14 residues. The germline gives CDR1 SQVTM, CDR2 ANQGSEA. CDR3 loop: CSVAFTGVDEKLFF. The CDR3 coding sequence is TGCAGCGTTGCCTTCACAGGGGTTGATGAAAAACTGTTTTTT.

The V and J genes are TRBV19 and TRBJ1-2, with TRBD1 identical over 9 bases. Germline V gene data show CDR1 as LNHDA and CDR2 as SQIVND (reference sequence). CDR3 size: 14 residues. V was clipped by 5 bases and J by 5 bases; unmatched bases: 6. The CDR3 sequence is CASSDYGTGYGYTF. For the CDR3, the DNA is TGTGCCAGTAGTGATTATGGGACAGGGTATGGCTACACCTTC.

This chain links TRBV2 with TRBJ1-5; 7 bases match TRBD1. In germline, CDR1 is SNHLY, CDR2 FYNNEI. The CDR3 extends over 15 amino acids. The J segment lost 2 bases and the V segment lost 6 bases, leaving 7 bases of the junction unmatched. CDR3 sequence reads: CASRPTGAGNQPQHF. The CDR3 bases are TGTGCCAGCAGACCTACAGGGGCCGGCAATCAGCCCCAGCATTTT. Combining the CDR3 with reference TRBV2 and TRBJ1-5 gives the whole variable domain EPEVTQTPSHQVTQMGQEVILRCVPISNHLYFYWYRQILGQKVEFLVSFYNNEISEKSEIFDDQFSVERPDGSNFTLKIRSTKLEDSAMYFCASRPTGAGNQPQHFGDGTRLSIL.

The DNA for the CDR3 is TGTGCCAGCAGTCTGACTAGCGGGGGGGCTCATGAGACCCAGTACTTC. Protein: CASSLTSGGAHETQYF. The rearrangement joins TRBV27 to TRBJ2-5; 14 bases agree with TRBD2. Losses at the gene ends were 5 bases for V and 5 bases for J; bases not matched to a gene: 7. CDR3 length equals 16 residues. CDR1 is MNHEY and CDR2 is SMNVEV in the germline V gene (reference sequence).

As DNA, the CDR3 is TGCGCCAGCAGCTTGGCCAGCGTGCGCTCTGGAAACACCATATATTTT. It yields the protein CASSLASVRSGNTIYF. The gene calls are TRBV5-1 and TRBJ1-3; D not certain. The CDR3 loop spans 16 amino acids. The germline CDR1 and CDR2 sequences are SGHRS and YFSETQ. Trimming removed 0 bases at V and 0 bases at J, with 10 bases between.

The chain links TRBV12-3 or TRBV12-4 to TRBJ2-7; 7 nucleotides match TRBD2. This CDR3 contains 12 residues. With V trimmed by 7 bases and J by 6 bases, 6 bases remained unmatched. The CDR3 is CASKIASGEQYF. The DNA of the CDR3 is TGTGCCAGCAAAATAGCTAGCGGCGAGCAGTACTTC.

This chain links TRBV11-1 with TRBJ1-1, with 7 nucleotides matching TRBD1. This CDR3 contains 14 residues. The V and J ends lost 5 bases and 5 bases, in that order; junction bases with no gene match: 8. In germline, CDR1 is SGHAT, CDR2 FQDESV (reference sequence). The CDR3 loop is CASSLDRVRTEAFF. The CDR3 bases are TGTGCCAGCAGCCTAGACAGGGTGAGGACTGAAGCTTTCTTT.

This chain joins TRBV19 and TRBJ2-3, with a tentative D call TRBD2 (6 bases). The germline V gene encodes CDR1 LNHDA and CDR2 SQIVND (reference sequence). This CDR3 contains 16 residues. Trimming took off 3 bases at V and 2 bases at J, with 15 bases between the two ends. The CDR3 loop reads CASSIIGAGLTDTQYF. CDR3 DNA: TGTGCCAGTAGTATTATAGGGGCGGGGCTCACAGATACGCAGTATTTT.

This chain links TRBV4-2 with TRBJ1-2; 7 bases map to TRBD1. Germline V gene data show CDR1 as LGHNA and CDR2 as YNFKEQ. This CDR3 spans 17 amino acids. Trimming cost V 1 base and J 0 bases; bases outside gene matches: 8. In nucleotides, the CDR3 is TGTGCCAGCAGCCAAGGGGCAACAGGGGAGGCTAACTATGGCTACACCTTC. Translating gives CASSQGATGEANYGYTF.

The V call is TRBV7-2, the J call TRBJ1-5; TRBD1 agrees at 7 bases. The germline V gene has CDR1 SGHTA and CDR2 FQGNSA. V was pared by 4 bases and J by 4 bases, with 10 bases of the junction left unmatched. The CDR3 runs to 16 residues. The DNA for the CDR3 is TGTGCCAGCAGCTACGGCCCCTCACAGGGGAATCAGCCCCAGCATTTT. Translation: CASSYGPSQGNQPQHF.

This clone has more than one count but fewer than ten. This chain links TRBV1 with TRBJ1-1; the DNA was not compared with TRBD1, the D call given in the table. TRBV1 is classified as a pseudogene. CDR3 length: 16 amino acids. The CDR3 bases are TGCACCAGCAGCCAAGATAAAGGGGGCGGGTCAACTGAAGCTTTCTTT. This encodes CTSSQDKGGGSTEAFF.

The CDR3 sequence is CASSPGLVGGSEQFF. In DNA form, the CDR3 reads TGTGCCAGCAGCCCGGGACTAGTAGGGGGAAGTGAGCAGTTCTTC. The chain employs TRBV7-3 and TRBJ2-1, with 8 bases identical to TRBD2. V trimming: 5 bases; J trimming: 9 bases; junction bases outside the gene matches: 12. Germline V CDR1 and CDR2: SGHTA, FQGTGA. This CDR3 contains 15 residues. The variable domain in full, with the rest retrieved from reference TRBV7-3 and TRBJ2-1, is GAGVSQTPSNKVTEKGKYVELRCDPISGHTALYWYRQSLGQGPEFLIYFQGTGAADDSGLPNDRFFAVRPEGSVSTLKIQRTERGDSAVYLCASSPGLVGGSEQFFGPGTRLTVL.

On this clone: Sequence at one end of the junction differs from germline and may be a read error. This sequence joins TRBV4-1 and TRBJ1-5; D remains ambiguous. CDR1 is MGHRA and CDR2 is YSYEKL in the germline V gene. The CDR3 extends over 13 amino acids. The CDR3 loop is CASSQEVQDYKTF. CDR3 sequence (DNA): TGCGCCAGCAGCCAAGAGGTCCAGGACTATAAAACGTTT.

The V and J genes are TRBV14 and TRBJ1-2, with D possibly TRBD1 on 5 matching bases. V shed 3 bases and J shed 2 bases, with 10 bases lying between them. Germline V gives CDR1 SGHDN, CDR2 FVKESK. This CDR3 contains 14 residues. Here the CDR3 reads CASSHWGENYGYTF. CDR3 DNA: TGTGCCAGCAGCCACTGGGGGGAAAACTATGGCTACACCTTC.

This chain connects TRBV6-5 to TRBJ1-4, with D perhaps TRBD1 (5 bases). Germline V gene data show CDR1 as MNHEY and CDR2 as SVGAGI. The CDR3 loop spans 16 amino acids. V was trimmed by 0 bases and J by 1 base, leaving 9 bases between them. DNA of the CDR3: TGTGCCAGCAGTTACTCTTCAGGGCTAACTAATGAAAAACTGTTTTTT. This codes for CASSYSSGLTNEKLFF.

The chain couples TRBV6-5 to TRBJ1-2; a possible D gene is TRBD1 (6 bases). Per germline, CDR1 MNHEY and CDR2 SVGAGI. Trimming stripped 7 bases from V and 5 bases from J, with 8 bases between. CDR3 length equals 11 residues. In DNA form, the CDR3 reads TGTGCCAGCATGGGGGCTTATGGCTACACCTTC. As protein: CASMGAYGYTF.

The rearrangement uses TRBV18 and TRBJ1-1; perhaps TRBD1 as D (6 bases). V shed 4 bases and J shed 3 bases, with 9 bases lying between them. Germline CDR1 is KGHSH and CDR2 is LQKENI. CDR3 length equals 13 residues. The CDR3 sequence: CASSRNRDTEAFF. For the CDR3, the DNA is TGTGCCAGCTCACGGAACAGGGACACTGAAGCTTTCTTT.

This chain uses TRBV6-4 with TRBJ2-2; TRBD1 matches 9 bases. The CDR3 is 17 amino acids. V dropped 5 bases and J dropped 2; count of bases not matched to a gene: 9. CDR1 is MRHNA and CDR2 is SNTAGT in the germline V gene. The chain's CDR3 is CASSPVPGQGNTGELFF. The CDR3 nucleotides read TGTGCCAGCAGTCCAGTGCCGGGACAGGGAAACACCGGGGAGCTGTTTTTT.

V is TRBV6-2 or TRBV6-3 and J is TRBJ2-1; 9 bases fit TRBD1. Germline assignment: CDR1 MNHEY and CDR2 SVGEGT. CDR3 length equals 14 residues. Trimming took 2 bases from V and 7 from J; bases not matched to a gene: 3. CDR3 DNA sequence: TGTGCCAGCAGTTACGGGGACAGGGTGAATGAGCAGTTCTTC. As protein: CASSYGDRVNEQFF.

This clone was found once. The chain combines TRBV29-1 with TRBJ2-5, with TRBD1 matching over 8 bases. V was pared by 5 bases and J by 5 bases, with 4 bases of the junction left unmatched. Germline V gene data show CDR1 as SQVTM and CDR2 as ANQGSEA. This CDR3 has 12 amino acids. This chain's CDR3 is CSVLAGGETQYF. The CDR3 nucleotides read TGCAGCGTTTTGGCAGGGGGCGAGACCCAGTACTTC.

V is TRBV30 and J is TRBJ1-4; D is unresolved. This CDR3 has 16 amino acids. Germline V gene data show CDR1 as GTSNPN and CDR2 as SVGIG (reference sequence). Trimming shortened V by 4 bases and J by 8 bases, and 23 bases separated the two germline ends. The CDR3 loop is CAWTLKDAGKREKLFF. Here the CDR3 DNA reads TGTGCCTGGACCCTCAAAGACGCAGGAAAACGGGAAAAACTGTTTTTT.

V and J are TRBV4-3 and TRBJ1-2; D perhaps matches TRBD1 (6 bases). Germline assignment: CDR1 LGHNA and CDR2 YSLEER. Trimming stripped 4 bases from V and 7 bases from J, with 19 bases between. The CDR3 runs to 15 residues. CDR3 coding DNA: TGCGCCAGCAGCCCCCTCGCGGAGACAGGCGGTGGCTACACCTTC. Encoded protein: CASSPLAETGGGYTF.